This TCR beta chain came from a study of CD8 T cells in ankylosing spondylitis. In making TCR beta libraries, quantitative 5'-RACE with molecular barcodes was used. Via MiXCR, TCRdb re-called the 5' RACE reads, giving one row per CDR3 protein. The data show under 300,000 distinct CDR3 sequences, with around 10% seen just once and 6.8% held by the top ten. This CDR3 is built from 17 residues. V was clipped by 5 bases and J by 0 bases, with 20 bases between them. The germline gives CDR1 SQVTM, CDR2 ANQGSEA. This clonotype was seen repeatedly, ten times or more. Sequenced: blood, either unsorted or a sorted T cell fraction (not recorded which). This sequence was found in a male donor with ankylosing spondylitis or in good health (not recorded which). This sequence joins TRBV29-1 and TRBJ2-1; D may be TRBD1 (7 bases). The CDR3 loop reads CSVRGTDGYSSYNEQFF. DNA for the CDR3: TGCAGCGTTCGGGGGACAGACGGATATAGCTCCTACAATGAGCAGTTCTTC.